This entry concerns a single T cell receptor (beta chain). The sample belongs to a study of blood T cells in healthy people across ages. Then a second PCR, running about 6 to 12 cycles, was carried out with a sample-barcoded 5' primer and a J-beta primer mix. Tags on each cDNA molecule came from a template-switch adaptor with 12 random nucleotides. TCRdb re-called the 5' RACE reads through MiXCR, storing one row per CDR3 protein. Of 750,000 to 950,000 distinct CDR3 sequences in the sample, 25% to 30% are singletons; the top ten hold roughly a tenth. CDR1 SGHDT and CDR2 YYEEEE come from the germline V gene. V was shortened by 1 base and J by 3 bases, with 13 bases between the two germline ends. The CDR3 covers 15 residues. These sequences were also reported in another study, on T cells of mothers and their children.

The sequence was obtained from a middle-aged woman in good health. The chain carries TRBV5-6 and TRBJ1-1; a weak D match, TRBD1 (5 bases). Specimen: blood. The CDR3 reads CASSLRGGRDTEAFF. The CDR3 bases are TGTGCCAGCAGCTTGCGGGGGGGAAGGGACACTGAAGCTTTCTTT.